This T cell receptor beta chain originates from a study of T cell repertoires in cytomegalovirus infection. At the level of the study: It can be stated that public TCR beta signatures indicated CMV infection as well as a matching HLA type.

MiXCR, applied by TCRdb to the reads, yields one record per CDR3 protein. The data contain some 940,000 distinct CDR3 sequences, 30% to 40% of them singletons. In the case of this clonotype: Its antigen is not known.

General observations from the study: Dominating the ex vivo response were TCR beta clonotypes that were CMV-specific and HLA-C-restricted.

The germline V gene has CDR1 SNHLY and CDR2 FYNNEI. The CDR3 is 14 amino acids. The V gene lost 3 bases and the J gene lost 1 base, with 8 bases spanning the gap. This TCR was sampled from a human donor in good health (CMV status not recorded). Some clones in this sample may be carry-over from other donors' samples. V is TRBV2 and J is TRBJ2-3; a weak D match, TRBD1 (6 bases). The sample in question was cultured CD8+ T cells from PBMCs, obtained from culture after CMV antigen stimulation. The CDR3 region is CASSDGTRTDTQYF. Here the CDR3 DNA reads TGTGCCAGCAGTGATGGGACACGCACAGATACGCAGTATTTT.